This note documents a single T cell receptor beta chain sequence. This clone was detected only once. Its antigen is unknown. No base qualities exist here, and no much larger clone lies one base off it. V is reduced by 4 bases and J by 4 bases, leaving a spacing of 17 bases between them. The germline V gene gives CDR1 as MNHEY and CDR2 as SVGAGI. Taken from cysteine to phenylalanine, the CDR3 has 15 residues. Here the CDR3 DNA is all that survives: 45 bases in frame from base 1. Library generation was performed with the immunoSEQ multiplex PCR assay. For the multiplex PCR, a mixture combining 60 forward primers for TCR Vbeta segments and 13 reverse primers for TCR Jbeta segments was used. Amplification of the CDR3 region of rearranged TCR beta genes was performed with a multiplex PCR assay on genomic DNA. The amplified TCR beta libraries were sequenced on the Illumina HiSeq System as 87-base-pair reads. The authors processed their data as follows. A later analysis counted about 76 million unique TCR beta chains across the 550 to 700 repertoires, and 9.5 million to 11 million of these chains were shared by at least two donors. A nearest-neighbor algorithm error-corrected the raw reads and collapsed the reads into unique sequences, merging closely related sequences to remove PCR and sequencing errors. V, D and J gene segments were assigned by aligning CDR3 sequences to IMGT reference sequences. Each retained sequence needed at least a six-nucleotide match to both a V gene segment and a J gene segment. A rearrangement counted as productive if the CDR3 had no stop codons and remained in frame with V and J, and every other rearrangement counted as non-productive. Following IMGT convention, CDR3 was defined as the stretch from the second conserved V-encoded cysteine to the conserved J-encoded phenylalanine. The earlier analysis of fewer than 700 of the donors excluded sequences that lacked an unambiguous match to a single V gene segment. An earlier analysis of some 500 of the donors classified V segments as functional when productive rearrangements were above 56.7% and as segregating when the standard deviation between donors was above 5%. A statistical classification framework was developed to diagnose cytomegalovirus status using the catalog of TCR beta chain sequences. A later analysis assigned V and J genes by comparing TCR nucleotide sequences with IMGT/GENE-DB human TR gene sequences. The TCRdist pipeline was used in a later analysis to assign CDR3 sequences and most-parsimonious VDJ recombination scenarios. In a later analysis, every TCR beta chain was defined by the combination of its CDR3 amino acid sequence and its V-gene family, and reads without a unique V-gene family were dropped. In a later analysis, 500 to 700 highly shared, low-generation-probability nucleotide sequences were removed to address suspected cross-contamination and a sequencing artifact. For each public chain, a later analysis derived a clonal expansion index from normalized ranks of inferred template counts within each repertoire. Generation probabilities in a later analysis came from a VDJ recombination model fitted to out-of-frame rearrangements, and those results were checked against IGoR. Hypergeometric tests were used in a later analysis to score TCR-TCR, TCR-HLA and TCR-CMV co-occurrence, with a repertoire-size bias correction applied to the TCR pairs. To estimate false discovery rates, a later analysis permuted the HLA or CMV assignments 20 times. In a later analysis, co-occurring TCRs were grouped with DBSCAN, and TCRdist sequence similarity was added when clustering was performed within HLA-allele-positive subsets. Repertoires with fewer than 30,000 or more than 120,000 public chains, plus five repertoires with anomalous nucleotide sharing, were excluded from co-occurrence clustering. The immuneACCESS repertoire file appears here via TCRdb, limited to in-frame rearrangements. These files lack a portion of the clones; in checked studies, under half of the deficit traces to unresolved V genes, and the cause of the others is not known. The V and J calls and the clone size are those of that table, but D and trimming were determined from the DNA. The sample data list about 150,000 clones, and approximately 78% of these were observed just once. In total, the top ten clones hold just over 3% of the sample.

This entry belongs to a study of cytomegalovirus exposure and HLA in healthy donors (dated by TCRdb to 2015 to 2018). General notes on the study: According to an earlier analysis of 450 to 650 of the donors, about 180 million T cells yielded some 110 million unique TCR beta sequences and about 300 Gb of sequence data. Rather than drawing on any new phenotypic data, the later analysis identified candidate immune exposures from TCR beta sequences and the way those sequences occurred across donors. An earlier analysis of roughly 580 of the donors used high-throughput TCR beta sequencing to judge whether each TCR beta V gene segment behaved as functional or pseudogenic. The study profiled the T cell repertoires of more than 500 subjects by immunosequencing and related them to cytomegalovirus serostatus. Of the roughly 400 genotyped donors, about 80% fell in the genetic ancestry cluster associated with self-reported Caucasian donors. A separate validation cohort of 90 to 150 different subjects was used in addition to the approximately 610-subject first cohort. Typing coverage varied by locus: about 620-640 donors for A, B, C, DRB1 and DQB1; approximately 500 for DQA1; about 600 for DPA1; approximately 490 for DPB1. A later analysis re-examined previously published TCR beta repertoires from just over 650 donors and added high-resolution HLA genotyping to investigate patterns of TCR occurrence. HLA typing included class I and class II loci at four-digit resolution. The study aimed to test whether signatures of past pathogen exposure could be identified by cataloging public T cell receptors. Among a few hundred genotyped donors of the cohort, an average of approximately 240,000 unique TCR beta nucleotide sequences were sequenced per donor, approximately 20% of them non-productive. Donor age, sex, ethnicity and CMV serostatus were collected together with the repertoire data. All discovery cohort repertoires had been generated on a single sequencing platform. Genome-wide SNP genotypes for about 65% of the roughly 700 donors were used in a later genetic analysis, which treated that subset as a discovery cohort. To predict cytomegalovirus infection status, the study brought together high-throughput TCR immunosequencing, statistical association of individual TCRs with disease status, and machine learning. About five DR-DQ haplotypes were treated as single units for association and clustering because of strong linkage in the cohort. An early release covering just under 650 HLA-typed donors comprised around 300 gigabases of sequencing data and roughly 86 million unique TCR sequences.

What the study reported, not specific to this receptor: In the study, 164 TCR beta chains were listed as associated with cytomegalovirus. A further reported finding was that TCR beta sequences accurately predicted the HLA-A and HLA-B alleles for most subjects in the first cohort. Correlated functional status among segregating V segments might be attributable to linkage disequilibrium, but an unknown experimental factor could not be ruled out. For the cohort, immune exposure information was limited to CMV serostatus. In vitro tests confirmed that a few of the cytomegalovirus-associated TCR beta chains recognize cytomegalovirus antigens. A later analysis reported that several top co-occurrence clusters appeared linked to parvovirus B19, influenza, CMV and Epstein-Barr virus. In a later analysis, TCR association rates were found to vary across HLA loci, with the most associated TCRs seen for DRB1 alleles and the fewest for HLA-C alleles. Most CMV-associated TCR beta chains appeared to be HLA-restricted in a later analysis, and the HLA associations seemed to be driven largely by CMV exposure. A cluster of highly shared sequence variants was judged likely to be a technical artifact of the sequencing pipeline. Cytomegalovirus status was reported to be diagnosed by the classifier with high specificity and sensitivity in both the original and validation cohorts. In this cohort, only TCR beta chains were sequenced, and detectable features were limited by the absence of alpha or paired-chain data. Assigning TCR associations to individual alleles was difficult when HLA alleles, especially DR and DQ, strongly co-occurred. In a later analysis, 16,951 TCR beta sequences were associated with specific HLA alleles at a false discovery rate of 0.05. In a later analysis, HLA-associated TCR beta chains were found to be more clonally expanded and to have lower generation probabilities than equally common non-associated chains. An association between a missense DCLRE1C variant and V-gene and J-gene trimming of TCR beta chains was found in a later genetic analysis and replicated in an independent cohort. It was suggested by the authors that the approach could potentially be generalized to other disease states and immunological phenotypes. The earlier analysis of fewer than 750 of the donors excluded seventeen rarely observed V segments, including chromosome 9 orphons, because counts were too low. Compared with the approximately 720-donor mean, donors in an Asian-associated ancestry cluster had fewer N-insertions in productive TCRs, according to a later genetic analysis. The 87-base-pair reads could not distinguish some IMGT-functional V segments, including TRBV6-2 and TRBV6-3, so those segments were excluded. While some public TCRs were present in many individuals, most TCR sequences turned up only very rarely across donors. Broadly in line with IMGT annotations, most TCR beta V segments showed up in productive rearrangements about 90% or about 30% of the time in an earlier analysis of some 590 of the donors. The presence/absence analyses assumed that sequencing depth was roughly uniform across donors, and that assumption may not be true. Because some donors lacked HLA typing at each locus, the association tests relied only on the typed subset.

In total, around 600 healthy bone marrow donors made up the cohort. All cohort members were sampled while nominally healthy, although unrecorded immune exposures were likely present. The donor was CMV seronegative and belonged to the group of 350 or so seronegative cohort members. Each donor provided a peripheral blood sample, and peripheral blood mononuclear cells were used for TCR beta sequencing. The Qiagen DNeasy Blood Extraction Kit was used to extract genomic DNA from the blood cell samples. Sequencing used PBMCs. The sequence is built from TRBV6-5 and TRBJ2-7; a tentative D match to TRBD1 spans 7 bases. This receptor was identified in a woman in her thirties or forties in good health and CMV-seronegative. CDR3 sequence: CASSFNSGGPYEQYF. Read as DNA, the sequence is TGTGCCAGCAGTTTCAACTCAGGGGGGCCATACGAGCAGTACTTC.